This T cell receptor (beta chain) was recorded in a study of T cells in Graves' hyperthyroidism and ophthalmopathy. Overall study findings and caveats: A 13 V-J signature model discriminated ophthalmopathy versus stable hyperthyroidism.

The CDR3 totals 16 residues. J was trimmed by 5 bases and V by 1 base; bases with no gene match: 9. Germline CDR1 reads SGHAT; CDR2 reads FQNNGV. This clonotype has a count of ten or more. The antigen is not known. The cohort's ophthalmopathy patients, a group with duration under 3 months, had a Clinical Activity Score of at least 3 and a NOSPECS grade of at least 4. PBMCs were collected from a 10 ml volume of fresh peripheral blood. Amplified TCR beta CDR3 regions came from RNA transcripts. The HTBI set primed first-round TCR CDR3 RT-PCR. TCRdb re-analysed the multiplex PCR reads in MiXCR, keeping a single row per CDR3 protein. The table lists 530,000 or so distinct CDR3 sequences, about 24% of them singletons.

Input material: blood. The rearrangement uses TRBV11-2 and TRBJ2-5; 8 bases fit TRBD2. This clonotype was sampled from a woman aged 25-40 years with Graves' ophthalmopathy. The CDR3 loop is CASSLGPTGGPETQYF. The CDR3 DNA reads as TGTGCCAGCAGCTTAGGTCCTACGGGGGGGCCCGAGACCCAGTACTTC.